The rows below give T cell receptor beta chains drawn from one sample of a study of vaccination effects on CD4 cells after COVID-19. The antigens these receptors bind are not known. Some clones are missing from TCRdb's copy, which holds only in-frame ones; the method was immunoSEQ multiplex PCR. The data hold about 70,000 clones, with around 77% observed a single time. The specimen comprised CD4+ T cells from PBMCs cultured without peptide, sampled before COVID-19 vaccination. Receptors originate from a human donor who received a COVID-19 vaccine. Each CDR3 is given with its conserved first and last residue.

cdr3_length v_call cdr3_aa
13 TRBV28 CASSWGQGGELFF
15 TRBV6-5 CASAWAGPTNTEAFF
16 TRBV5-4 CASRLGGRQGVNEQFF
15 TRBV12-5 CASGLWPGMNTEAFF
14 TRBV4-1 CASSQRVAKNIQYF
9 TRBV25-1 CAGGSPLHF
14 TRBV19 CASRRGPSWTEAFF
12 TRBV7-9 CASSLDIGEAFF
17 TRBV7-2 CASSPGTGSSYNSPLHF
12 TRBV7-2 CASSLAQETQYF
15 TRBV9 CASTRDSGGPETQYF
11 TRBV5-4 CASSGSNEQFF
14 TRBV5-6 CASSLQGRNQPQHF
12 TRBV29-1 CSADQQGTEAFF
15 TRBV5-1 CASSLAGREGETQYF
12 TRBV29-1 CSASGTGWEVFF
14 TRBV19 CASSPTTGNYGYTF
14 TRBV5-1 CASSFGYSYNEQFF
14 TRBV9 CASSVGRIGHEQFF
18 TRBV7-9 CASSLSGDFGRGGQPQHF
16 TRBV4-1 CASSQEGSRSNQPQHF
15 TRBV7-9 CASSLVSGQQETQYF
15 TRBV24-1 CATSDPVEGGQPQHF
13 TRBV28 CASSPSGAYGYTF
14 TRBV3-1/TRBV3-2 CASSRRALNSPLHF
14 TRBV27 CASSLDRRSNGYTF
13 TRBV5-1 CASSLASPAELFF
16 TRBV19 CATSPGSGEAKNIQYF
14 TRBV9 CASSRQGPYNEQFF
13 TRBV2 CASRPEGGTEAFF
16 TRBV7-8 CASSWGGGPNTGELFF
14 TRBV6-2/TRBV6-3 CASSRTGSKTEAFF
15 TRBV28 CASSLLAGSNYGYTF
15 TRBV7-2 CASSLAQGRYTEAFF
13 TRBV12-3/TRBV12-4 CASVVREGSPLHF
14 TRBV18 CASSPGLGNQPQHF
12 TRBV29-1 CSVERVSRGYTF
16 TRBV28 CASSLSFRGDSYGYTF
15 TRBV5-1 CASSDRDSGLKNQFF
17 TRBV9 CASSVVLTGGAGTEAFF
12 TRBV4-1 CASSHREYGYTF
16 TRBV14 CASSQWDLLGLDGYTF
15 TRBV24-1 CATSDPRLPNYGYTF
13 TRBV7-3 CASSLMGTGRAFF
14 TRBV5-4 CASSFGPSNYGYTF
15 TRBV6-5 CASAPGQGTYNEQFF
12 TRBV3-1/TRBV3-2 CASSSPGNTIYF
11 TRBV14 CASSHSETQYF
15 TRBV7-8 CASSLGFGTSNEQFF
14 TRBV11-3 CASSLEADTDTQYF
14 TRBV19 CASSITSGGETQYF
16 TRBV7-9 CASFEGGPSSYNEQFF
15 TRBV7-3 CASSALPGQKNIQYF
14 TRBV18 CASSRIGGWETQYF
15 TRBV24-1 CATSDPGLTGEKLFF
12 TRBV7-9 CASSEGLQGYTF
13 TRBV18 CASSPGQMETQYF
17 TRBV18 CASSPRSGGTGTGELFF
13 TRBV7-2 CASSLGSHREAFF
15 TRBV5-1 CASSVGQGGNQPQHF